This T cell receptor beta chain was found in a study of T cell repertoires in cytomegalovirus infection. Study-wide background: Carrying CMV and the relevant HLA type showed in public TCR beta signatures. Study-wide results and limits: Accumulated public TCR beta family frequency recognized individuals carrying CMV together with the relevant HLA.

TCRdb fed the reads into MiXCR, producing one record per CDR3 protein. The sample records around 200,000 distinct CDR3 sequences, about 39% being singletons. As concerns this clonotype: Its antigen remains unidentified.

Germline V gene lookup returns CDR1 SNHLY and CDR2 FYNNEI. This CDR3 has 14 residues. The V end lost 8 bases, the J end lost 8 bases, and 21 bases lay between the germline ends. This clonotype originated in a human donor in good health (CMV status not recorded). Some clones in this sample may be carry-over from other donors' samples. J is TRBJ1-2 and V is TRBV2; tentatively, D is TRBD1 (6 bases). The starting material was CD8+ T cells from cultured PBMCs, obtained from culture after CMV antigen stimulation. CDR3 DNA: TGTGCCAGCCCCTCAGAAGGGGGGCTTGGGGGCTACACCTTC. It encodes CASPSEGGLGGYTF. Based on the CDR3 plus reference TRBV2 and TRBJ1-2, the full variable domain is EPEVTQTPSHQVTQMGQEVILRCVPISNHLYFYWYRQILGQKVEFLVSFYNNEISEKSEIFDDQFSVERPDGSNFTLKIRSTKLEDSAMYFCASPSEGGLGGYTFGSGTRLTVV.